This T cell receptor beta chain was sequenced during a study of a mutant IDH1 vaccine in newly diagnosed glioma. Study summary: Receipt of radiotherapy, temozolomide, or both preceded the study, and most received both.

Libraries were prepared by immunoSEQ multiplex PCR; TCRdb keeps only in-frame clonotypes and omits some of them. In the table there are about 32,000 clones, over 85% of which are singletons. From germline, CDR1 is SGHDN and CDR2 FVKESK. This CDR3 has 16 residues. V dropped 1 base and J dropped 5 bases, with 12 bases sitting between them. In regard to this clone: What it binds is not known.

Time point meaning: week 47, end of study. One vaccine dose held 300 ug of mutant IDH1 20-mer peptide and came with topical imiquimod. The TCR comes from a man in his forties or fifties with glioma. Material: PBMCs, obtained from a glioma patient whose treatment included an IDH1 peptide vaccine. V is TRBV14 and J is TRBJ1-6, with a possible D match to TRBD1 (6 bases). This chain's CDR3 is CASSQVGGHNNSPLHF. CDR3 bases: TGTGCCAGCAGCCAAGTAGGGGGACACAATAATTCACCCCTCCACTTT.